The 26 T cell receptor beta chains below come from one sample, sequenced in a study of T cells in Graves' hyperthyroidism and ophthalmopathy. Authors of the study amplified TCR beta CDR3 regions from RNA transcripts. HTBI primers were used for first-round RT-PCR of the TCR CDR3. TCRdb reanalysed the multiplex PCR reads using MiXCR and keeps one entry per CDR3 protein. The sample gives about 59,000 distinct CDR3 sequences, approximately 53% of which show up once; roughly 3.4% is in the top ten. Input material: blood. The receptors come from an older woman with Graves' ophthalmopathy.

This clonotype was counted ten times or more. The chain links TRBV13 to TRBJ2-4; D may be TRBD2 (5 bases). Trimming left V 5 bases short and J 8 bases short, with 28 bases between. CDR3 length equals 18 residues. Germline V gene data show CDR1 as PRHDT and CDR2 as FYEKMQ (reference sequence). CDR3 DNA: TGTGCCAGCAGCCCCGAACTAGTCTCGGATTATTTTAGCGACATTCAGTACTTC. Translating it yields CASSPELVSDYFSDIQYF.

The chain links TRBV24-1 to TRBJ2-3; 9 bases line up with TRBD1. The trim removed 3 bases at V and 5 bases at J, leaving 8 bases unmatched. The germline V gene has CDR1 KGHDR and CDR2 SFDVKD. This CDR3 comprises 16 residues. This CDR3 reads CATSDRQGGREDTQYF. The CDR3 nucleotides read TGTGCCACCAGTGATCGACAGGGGGGTCGGGAAGATACGCAGTATTTT.

Comment on this clonotype: A read error is possible here, since a much larger clone lies one base away. A read error is likely, as this CDR3 ends without the conserved phenylalanine or tryptophan. The CDR3 region is CASSFPFGAGELFL. The DNA of the CDR3 is TGTGCCAGCAGTTTTCCTTTTGGAGCCGGGGAGCTGTTTCTT. The chain combines TRBV28 with TRBJ2-2; D ambiguous. The germline CDR1 and CDR2 sequences are MDHEN and SYDVKM. Trimming took 3 bases from V and 6 from J, leaving 11 bases between them. CDR3 length: 14 residues.

This clonotype was recorded at least ten times. V usage is TRBV7-9 and J usage is TRBJ1-2; no reliable D call. The CDR3 length is 12 residues. Trimming shortened V by 11 bases and J by 6 bases, and 16 bases separated the two germline ends. The germline gives CDR1 SEHNR, CDR2 FQNEAQ (reference sequence). CDR3 region: CAPPPYGHGYTF. CDR3 DNA: TGTGCCCCCCCCCCGTACGGTCATGGCTACACCTTC.

The chain carries TRBV29-1 and TRBJ2-1, with D maybe TRBD2 (5 bases). The V end lost 3 bases, the J end lost 1 base, and 13 bases lay between the germline ends. The germline V gene encodes CDR1 SQVTM and CDR2 ANQGSEA. CDR3 size: 15 residues. The CDR3 is CSVDALDGSYNEQFF. CDR3 DNA: TGCAGCGTTGACGCACTAGATGGGTCCTACAATGAGCAGTTCTTC.

In this sample, this clonotype is medium-sized (0.01 to 0.1%). DNA for the CDR3: TGCAGCGTTACCCCTGGACAGGGGAATATTATGAACACTGAAGCTTTCTTT. Protein product: CSVTPGQGNIMNTEAFF. V is TRBV29-1 and J is TRBJ1-1, with 9 bases fitting TRBD1. The CDR3 spans 17 residues. CDR1 and CDR2 from the germline V gene are SQVTM and ANQGSEA. V was clipped by 5 bases and J by 0 bases; unmatched bases: 13.

This chain uses TRBV2 with TRBJ2-7; 8 bases align to TRBD2. CDR3 length: 15 residues. J was trimmed by 3 bases and V by 1 base; bases with no gene match: 5. Germline CDR1 is SNHLY and CDR2 is FYNNEI. Here the CDR3 DNA reads TGTGCCAGCAGTGAAGAGACAGCGGGAGTCTACGAGCAGTACTTC. Translated, it gives CASSEETAGVYEQYF.

Many counts were recorded for this clonotype. This rearrangement joins TRBV11-2 to TRBJ2-7; 8 nucleotides match TRBD1. The length of the CDR3 is 12 residues. J lost 4 bases, V lost 8 bases, and 4 bases had no gene match. Per the germline V gene, CDR1 is SGHAT and CDR2 is FQNNGV. The CDR3 sequence is CASAGQGYEQYF. The CDR3 DNA follows: TGTGCCAGCGCCGGACAGGGTTACGAGCAGTACTTC. The full variable domain, completed using reference TRBV11-2 and TRBJ2-7, is EAGVAQSPRYKIIEKRQSVAFWCNPISGHATLYWYQQILGQGPKLLIQFQNNGVVDDSQLPKDRFSAERLKGVDSTLKIQPAKLEDSAVYLCASAGQGYEQYFGPGTRLTVT.

This clonotype qualifies as medium-sized (0.01 to 0.1%). V is TRBV20-1 and J is TRBJ2-7, with 13 bases aligning to TRBD2. The CDR3 runs to 14 residues. Germline assignment: CDR1 DFQATT and CDR2 SNEGSKA (reference sequence). With 5 bases clipped from V and 4 bases from J, the junction kept 5 bases outside the gene matches. CDR3 in amino acids: CSAVPGLAGYEQYF. The CDR3 DNA reads TGCAGTGCTGTCCCGGGACTAGCGGGATACGAGCAGTACTTC.

Relative to its sample, this clonotype is medium-sized. V usage is TRBV20-1 and J usage is TRBJ1-2; no clear D. The CDR3 runs to 10 residues. CDR1 is DFQATT and CDR2 is SNEGSKA in the germline V gene (reference sequence). V was clipped by 4 bases and J by 8 bases, with 8 bases between them. CDR3 in DNA: TGCAGTGCTAATCGAGGAGGCTACACCTTC. Protein sequence: CSANRGGYTF.

This chain links TRBV7-9 with TRBJ2-3; 9 bases agree with TRBD2. V lost 2 bases, J lost 11 bases, and 17 bases stayed unmatched. The CDR3 covers 17 residues. The germline V gene has CDR1 SEHNR and CDR2 FQNEAQ (reference sequence). The CDR3 DNA reads as TGTGCCAGCAGCTTATCAAGCCAAGCGGGAGGATACAATGAGCAGTATTTT. Translation gives CASSLSSQAGGYNEQYF. Full variable domain (remainder filled in from reference TRBV7-9 and TRBJ2-3): DTGVSQNPRHKITKRGQNVTFRCDPISEHNRLYWYRQTLGQGPEFLTYFQNEAQLEKSRLLSDRFSAERPKGSFSTLEIQRTEQGDSAMYLCASSLSSQAGGYNEQYFGPGTRLTVL.

The chain has TRBV29-1 and TRBJ2-1; the match to TRBD2 covers 7 bases. The CDR3 covers 14 residues. V dropped 8 bases and J dropped 7; count of bases not matched to a gene: 14. Germline V lookup: CDR1 SQVTM, CDR2 ANQGSEA. The CDR3 region has the DNA TGCAGCAGTGACGGGGCGGGAGATCTAAATGAGCAGTTCTTC. Translating it yields CSSDGAGDLNEQFF.

By share of the sample, this clonotype is medium-sized. The rearrangement uses TRBV20-1 and TRBJ1-4; D not resolved. This CDR3 region has 14 residues. Deletions cut 5 bases from V and 0 bases from J, with 10 bases between. The germline CDR1 and CDR2 sequences are DFQATT and SNEGSKA (reference sequence). For the CDR3, the DNA is TGCAGTGCTTCTAAACATTCAACTAATGAAAAACTGTTTTTT. Its translation is CSASKHSTNEKLFF.

This clonotype has ten or more counts. The chain has TRBV30 and TRBJ1-1; possibly TRBD1 for D (5 bases). V lost 4 bases to trimming and J lost 8 bases, with 11 bases between them. Germline CDR1 GTSNPN, CDR2 SVGIG (reference sequence). The CDR3 spans 11 residues. The CDR3 nucleotides are TGTGCCTGGATGTCTAAGGGGGAAGCTTTCTTT. Its protein is CAWMSKGEAFF.

V is TRBV20-1 and J is TRBJ1-2, with D unresolved. The CDR3 totals 10 residues. V lost 5 bases and J lost 3, with 4 bases in between. Germline CDR1 and CDR2: DFQATT and SNEGSKA (reference sequence). CDR3 DNA sequence: TGCAGTGCTCGGGACTATGGCTACACCTTC. Translating it yields CSARDYGYTF.

The chain combines TRBV10-1 with TRBJ1-1; D is possibly TRBD1 (5 bases). The CDR3 contains 15 residues. Germline V CDR1 and CDR2: WNHNN, SYGVQD (reference sequence). The V end was cut by 0 bases, the J end by 1 base, with 9 bases between. The DNA for the CDR3 is TGCGCCAGCAGTGAGTCTGGGGACGGGAACACTGAAGCTTTCTTT. Protein sequence: CASSESGDGNTEAFF.

By share, this clonotype ranks as medium-sized. The rearrangement links TRBV15 to TRBJ1-5; D remains ambiguous. The ends were cut back, 3 bases at V and 7 bases at J, with 10 bases in the middle. The CDR3 has 13 residues. Germline CDR1 LNHNV, CDR2 YYDKDF (reference sequence). The CDR3 region is CATSSDLTQPQHF. The DNA for the CDR3 is TGTGCCACCAGCAGTGATCTAACCCAGCCCCAGCATTTT.

This clonotype turned up a few times. V is TRBV2 and J is TRBJ2-7, with TRBD1 matching 7 bases. The V gene's germline CDR1 is SNHLY and CDR2 FYNNEI. J was trimmed by 2 bases and V by 11 bases; bases with no gene match: 3. The CDR3 totals 11 residues. The CDR3 loop reads CAVDRAYEQYF. The DNA of the CDR3 is TGTGCCGTCGACAGGGCCTACGAGCAGTACTTC.

The rearrangement links TRBV9 to TRBJ2-7, with D perhaps TRBD1 (6 bases). The CDR3 contains 12 residues. CDR1 and CDR2 from the germline V gene are SGDLS and YYNGEE. V was trimmed by 3 bases and J by 3 bases, leaving 7 bases between them. CDR3 residues: CASSGTDYEQYF. The CDR3 coding sequence is TGTGCCAGCAGCGGGACAGACTACGAGCAGTACTTC. Drawing the rest from reference TRBV9 and TRBJ2-7, the complete variable domain is DSGVTQTPKHLITATGQRVTLRCSPRSGDLSVYWYQQSLDQGLQFLIQYYNGEERAKGNILERFSAQQFPDLHSELNLSSLELGDSALYFCASSGTDYEQYFGPGTRLTVT.

Only one count was recorded for this clonotype. As the CDR3 is not closed by the conserved phenylalanine or tryptophan, this likely results from a read error. No DNA is shown, since the ends of the CDR3 on it are uncertain; the CDR3 is the one TCRdb lists. The V call is TRBV28, the J call TRBJ1-1; TRBD1 reflects the table's D call only, with no check against the DNA. The CDR3 has 10 amino acids, counting both end residues. Germline V CDR1 and CDR2: MDHEN, SYDVKM. The CDR3 spells CASSRQGLSY.

This clonotype came up many times. The chain employs TRBV7-2 and TRBJ2-7; 8 bases fit TRBD2. This CDR3 region has 15 residues. J gave up 6 bases and V 0 bases, and 7 bases lay outside the gene matches. Germline loops: CDR1 SGHTA, CDR2 FQGNSA. The CDR3 spells CASSLAGAGVSEQYF. CDR3 nucleotide sequence: TGTGCCAGCAGCTTAGCGGGAGCGGGGGTTAGCGAGCAGTACTTC. Filled out from reference TRBV7-2 and TRBJ2-7, the complete variable domain reads GAGVSQSPSNKVTEKGKDVELRCDPISGHTALYWYRQSLGQGLEFLIYFQGNSAPDKSGLPSDRFSAERTGGSVSTLTIQRTQQEDSAVYLCASSLAGAGVSEQYFGPGTRLTVT.

CDR3: CASSLGTYEQYF. The CDR3 DNA sequence: TGTGCCAGCAGCCTCGGGACCTACGAGCAGTACTTC. This rearrangement joins TRBV7-3 to TRBJ2-7; perhaps TRBD2 as D (5 bases). This CDR3 spans 12 amino acids. The V gene's germline CDR1 is SGHTA and CDR2 FQGTGA. Trimming took off 5 bases at V and 2 bases at J, with 7 bases between the two ends. Drawing the rest from reference TRBV7-3 and TRBJ2-7, the complete variable domain is GAGVSQTPSNKVTEKGKYVELRCDPISGHTALYWYRQSLGQGPEFLIYFQGTGAADDSGLPNDRFFAVRPEGSVSTLKIQRTERGDSAVYLCASSLGTYEQYFGPGTRLTVT.

The table lists this clonotype with a few counts. The chain links TRBV27 to TRBJ2-5; D is perhaps TRBD1 or TRBD2 (7 bases each). The V and J ends lost 4 bases and 0 bases respectively, with 18 bases between them. CDR3 length: 17 residues. Germline assignment: CDR1 MNHEY and CDR2 SMNVEV (reference sequence). The CDR3: CASSSGGGGNYQETQYF. CDR3 nucleotides: TGTGCCAGCAGTTCAGGGGGGGGAGGGAACTACCAAGAGACCCAGTACTTC.

This clonotype was picked up many times. This chain links TRBV3-1 with TRBJ2-1; TRBD1 is a possible D gene (5 bases). V lost 7 bases and J lost 2, with 12 bases in between. Germline V CDR1 and CDR2: LGHDT, YNNKEL (reference sequence). There are 14 residues in the CDR3. The chain's CDR3 is CASTPRGPYNEQFF. DNA for the CDR3: TGTGCCAGCACCCCTAGGGGCCCCTACAATGAGCAGTTCTTC.

The rearrangement joins TRBV10-3 to TRBJ1-2, with 8 bases matching TRBD1. The CDR3 is made up of 15 amino acids. The V and J ends lost 3 bases and 2 bases, in that order; junction bases with no gene match: 5. Germline CDR1 and CDR2: ENHRY and SYGVKD. CDR3 DNA: TGTGCCATCAGTGACCGCGGACAGGGCAACTATGGCTACACCTTC. It yields the protein CAISDRGQGNYGYTF.

Ten or more counts support this clonotype. This chain links TRBV6-2 or TRBV6-3 with TRBJ2-7; D might be TRBD2 (5 bases). The CDR3 loop spans 13 amino acids. Germline V gene sequence: CDR1 MNHEY, CDR2 SVGEGT. V lost 6 bases to trimming and J lost 3 bases, with 12 bases between them. The CDR3 is CASRQDSIYEQYF. The CDR3 nucleotides are TGTGCCAGCAGGCAGGACTCGATCTACGAGCAGTACTTC.